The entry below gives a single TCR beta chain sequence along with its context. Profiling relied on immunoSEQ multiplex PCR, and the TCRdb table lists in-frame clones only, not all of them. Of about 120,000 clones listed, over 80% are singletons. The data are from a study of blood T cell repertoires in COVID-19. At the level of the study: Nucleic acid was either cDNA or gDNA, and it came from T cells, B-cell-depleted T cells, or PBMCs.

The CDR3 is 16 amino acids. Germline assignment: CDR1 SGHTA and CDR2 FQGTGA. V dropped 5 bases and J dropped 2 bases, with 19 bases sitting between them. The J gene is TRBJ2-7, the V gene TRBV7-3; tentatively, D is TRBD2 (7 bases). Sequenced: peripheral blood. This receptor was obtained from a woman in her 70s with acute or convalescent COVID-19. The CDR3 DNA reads TGTGCCAGCAGCCCCTCCCCCGGGGGGCTTCCCTACGAGCAGTACTTC. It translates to CASSPSPGGLPYEQYF.